This record looks at one TCR beta chain sequence and its context. Its antigen is as yet unknown. These data are taken from a study of Graves' ophthalmopathy and Graves' hyperthyroidism. Trimming took 1 base from V and 1 from J, leaving 10 bases between them. The CDR3 contains 15 residues. Germline lookup yields CDR1 SEHNR and CDR2 FQNEAQ (reference sequence). Reliance was placed on clinical symptoms, serum thyroxine, TRAb, thyroid ultrasound and orbital computed tomography for diagnosis. The study, taken as a whole, reports: Ophthalmopathy cases were distinguished from stable hyperthyroidism by a 13-signature model, reaching approximately 88% sensitivity and 81.08% specificity. Most thyroid clonotypes with frequency above 0.001 were detected in blood too.

Amplification of TCR beta CDR3 regions used RNA transcripts. The workflow started with a first-round RT-PCR run with HTBI primers and then moved on to a second-round multiplex PCR. TCRdb reprocessed the multiplex PCR reads via MiXCR and lists one record per CDR3 protein. The sample has around 520,000 distinct CDR3 sequences, about two fifths seen once. The chain links TRBV7-9 to TRBJ1-1; D unclear. Specimen: peripheral blood or thyroid tissue (not recorded which). The source is an adult man with Graves' hyperthyroidism. CDR3 nucleotides: TGTGCCAGCAGCTTAGTTAACACCGGGAACACTGAAGCTTTCTTT. Encoded protein: CASSLVNTGNTEAFF.